The entry below gives a single T cell receptor (beta chain) sequence along with its context. The data derive from a study of shared T cell receptors in the human thymus. Looked up from germline, CDR1 is MGHRA and CDR2 is YSYEKL. V was clipped by 4 bases and J by 5 bases; unmatched bases: 13. The CDR3 sequence is 16 residues long. Profiled with immunoSEQ multiplex PCR; TCRdb holds only in-frame clones, not every one. Among almost 550,000 clones listed, about 80% were seen once. This same sample was also taken into another study, of human thymus T cells. That source notes: Corrective cardiac operations yielded the resected thymus tissue. Across thymic and blood repertoires, the usage of V and J genes appeared to be biased. Related research reported highly overlapping thymic repertoires among unrelated individuals.

V and J are TRBV4-1 and TRBJ2-5, with 7 bases that match TRBD1. The TCR sequence derives from a boy in the first two years of life with a congenital heart defect. The sample comprised thymocytes. The CDR3 DNA reads TGCGCCAGCAGCCGATCGACAGGGCCAACCTGGGAGACCCAGTACTTC. Protein product: CASSRSTGPTWETQYF.